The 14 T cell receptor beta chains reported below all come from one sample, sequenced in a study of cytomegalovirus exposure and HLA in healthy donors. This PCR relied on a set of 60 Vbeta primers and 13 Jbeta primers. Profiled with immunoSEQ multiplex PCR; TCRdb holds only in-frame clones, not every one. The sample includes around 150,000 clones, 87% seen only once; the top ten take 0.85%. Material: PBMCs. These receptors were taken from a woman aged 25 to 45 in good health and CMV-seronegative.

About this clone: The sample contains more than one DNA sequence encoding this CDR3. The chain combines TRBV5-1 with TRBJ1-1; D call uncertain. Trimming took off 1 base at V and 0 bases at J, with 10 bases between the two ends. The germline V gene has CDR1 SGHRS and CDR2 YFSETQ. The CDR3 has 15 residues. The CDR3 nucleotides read TGCGCCAGCAGCTTGCGGGGAACCTTGAACACTGAAGCTTTCTTT. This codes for CASSLRGTLNTEAFF.

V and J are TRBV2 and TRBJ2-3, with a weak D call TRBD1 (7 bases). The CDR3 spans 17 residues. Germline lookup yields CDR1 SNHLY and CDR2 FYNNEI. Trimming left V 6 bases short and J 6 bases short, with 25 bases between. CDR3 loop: CASSETGTGVRQDTQYF. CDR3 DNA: TGTGCCAGCAGCGAGACAGGGACGGGAGTGCGCCAGGATACGCAGTATTTT.

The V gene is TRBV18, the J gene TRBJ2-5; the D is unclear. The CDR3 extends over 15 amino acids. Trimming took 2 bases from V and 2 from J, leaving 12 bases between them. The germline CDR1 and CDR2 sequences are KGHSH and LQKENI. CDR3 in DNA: TGTGCCAGCTCACCAAGTTCGTCAGATCAAGAGACCCAGTACTTC. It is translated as CASSPSSSDQETQYF.

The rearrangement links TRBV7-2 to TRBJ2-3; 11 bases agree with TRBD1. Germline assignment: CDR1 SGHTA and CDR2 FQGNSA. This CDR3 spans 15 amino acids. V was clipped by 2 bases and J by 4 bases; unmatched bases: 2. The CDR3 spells CASSLTGQGADTQYF. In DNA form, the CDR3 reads TGTGCCAGCAGCTTAACGGGACAGGGGGCAGATACGCAGTATTTT.

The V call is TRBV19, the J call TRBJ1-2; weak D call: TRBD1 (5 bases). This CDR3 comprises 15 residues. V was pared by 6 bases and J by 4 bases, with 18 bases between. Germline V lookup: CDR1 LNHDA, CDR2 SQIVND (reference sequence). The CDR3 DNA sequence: TGTGCCAGTAGGGACCACGTGAGGGGAGGCTATGGCTACACCTTC. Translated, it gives CASRDHVRGGYGYTF.

The CDR3 protein is CASSLVFERGGQETQYF. Written as DNA, the CDR3 is TGCGCCAGCAGCTTGGTATTCGAGCGGGGGGGTCAAGAGACCCAGTACTTC. The genes are TRBV5-1 and TRBJ2-5; 10 nucleotides align to TRBD2. The CDR3 covers 17 residues. V gave up 0 bases and J gave up 2 bases; unmatched junction bases: 7. From germline, CDR1 is SGHRS and CDR2 YFSETQ.

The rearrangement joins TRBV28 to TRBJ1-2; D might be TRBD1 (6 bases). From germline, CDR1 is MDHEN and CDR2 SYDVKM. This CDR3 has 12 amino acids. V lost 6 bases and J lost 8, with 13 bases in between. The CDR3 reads CASREQGRGYTF. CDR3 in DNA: TGTGCCAGCAGGGAACAGGGTCGCGGCTACACCTTC.

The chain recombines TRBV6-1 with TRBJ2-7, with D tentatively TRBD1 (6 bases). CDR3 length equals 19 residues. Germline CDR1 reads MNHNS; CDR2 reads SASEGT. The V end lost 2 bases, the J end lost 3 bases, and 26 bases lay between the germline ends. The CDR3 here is CASSERVAGVRLPDYEQYF. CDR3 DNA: TGTGCCAGCAGTGAACGGGTGGCAGGGGTTCGCCTGCCCGACTACGAGCAGTACTTC.

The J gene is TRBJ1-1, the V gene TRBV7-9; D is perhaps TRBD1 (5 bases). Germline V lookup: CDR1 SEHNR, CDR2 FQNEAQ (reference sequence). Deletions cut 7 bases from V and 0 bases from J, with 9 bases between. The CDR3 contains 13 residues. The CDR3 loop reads CASTTEMNTEAFF. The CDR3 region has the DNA TGTGCCAGCACGACAGAAATGAACACTGAAGCTTTCTTT.

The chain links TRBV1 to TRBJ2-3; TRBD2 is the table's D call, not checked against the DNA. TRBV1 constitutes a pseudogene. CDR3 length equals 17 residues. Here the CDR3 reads CTSSPTLLAGDTDTQYF. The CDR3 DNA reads TGCACCAGCAGCCCGACCCTACTAGCGGGGGACACAGATACGCAGTATTTT.

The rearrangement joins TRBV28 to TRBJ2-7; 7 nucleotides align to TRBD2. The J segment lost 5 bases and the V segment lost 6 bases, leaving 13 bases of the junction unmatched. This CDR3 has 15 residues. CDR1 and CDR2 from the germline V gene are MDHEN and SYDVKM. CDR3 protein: CASRTGGSGSHEQYF. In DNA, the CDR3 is TGTGCCAGCAGAACGGGGGGTAGCGGGTCCCACGAGCAGTACTTC. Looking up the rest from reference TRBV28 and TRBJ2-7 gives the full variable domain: DVKVTQSSRYLVKRTGEKVFLECVQDMDHENMFWYRQDPGLGLRLIYFSYDVKMKEKGDIPEGYSVSREKKERFSLILESASTNQTSMYLCASRTGGSGSHEQYFGPGTRLTVT.

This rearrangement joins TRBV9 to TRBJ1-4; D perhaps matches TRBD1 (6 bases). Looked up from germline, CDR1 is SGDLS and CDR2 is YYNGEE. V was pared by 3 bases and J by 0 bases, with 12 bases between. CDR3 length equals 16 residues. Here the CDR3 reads CASSATGTTTNEKLFF. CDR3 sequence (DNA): TGTGCCAGCAGCGCGACAGGAACCACAACTAATGAAAAACTGTTTTTT. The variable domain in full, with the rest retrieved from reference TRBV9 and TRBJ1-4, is DSGVTQTPKHLITATGQRVTLRCSPRSGDLSVYWYQQSLDQGLQFLIQYYNGEERAKGNILERFSAQQFPDLHSELNLSSLELGDSALYFCASSATGTTTNEKLFFGSGTQLSVL.

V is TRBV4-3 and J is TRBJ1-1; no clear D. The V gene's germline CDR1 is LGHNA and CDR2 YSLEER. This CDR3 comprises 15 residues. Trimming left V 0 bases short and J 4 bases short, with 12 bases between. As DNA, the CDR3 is TGCGCCAGCAGCCAAGAAATAGCCCTGGGCACTGAAGCTTTCTTT. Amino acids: CASSQEIALGTEAFF.

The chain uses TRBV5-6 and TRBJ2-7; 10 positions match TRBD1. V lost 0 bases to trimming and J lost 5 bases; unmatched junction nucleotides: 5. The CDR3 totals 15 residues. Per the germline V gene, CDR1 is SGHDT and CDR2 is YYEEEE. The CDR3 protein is CASSLAPGTGDEQYF. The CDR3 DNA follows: TGTGCCAGCAGCTTGGCCCCCGGGACAGGGGACGAGCAGTACTTC.